This T cell receptor (beta chain) was found in a study of regulatory T cells in long-lasting Graves disease. Study outcomes and limitations: Persistent disease exhibited a predilection for TRBV28, TRBJ1-2 and TRBJ2-5. With 2,741 shared public clonotypes, persistent patients exceeded new patients, who shared about a thousand.

This CDR3 contains 18 residues. Germline assignment: CDR1 SGHAT and CDR2 FQDESV (reference sequence). V lost 4 bases, J lost 0 bases, and 8 bases stayed unmatched. Construction of TCR beta libraries relied on iRepertoire HTBI primers and on Arm-PCR targeting CDR3 regions. TCRdb analysed the multiplex PCR reads with MiXCR anew, one entry per CDR3 protein. The table shows under 450,000 distinct CDR3 sequences, with around 15% occurring only once. The time point was: newly diagnosed GD, antithyroid drugs for less than 3 months. PBMCs provided the RNA from which the TCR library was made. This clonotype was observed a few times. Its target is not known. Possible read error: a much larger clone is one base away. In addition, the sample was reused for a study of T cells in Graves' hyperthyroidism and ophthalmopathy. That report notes: First-round RT-PCR with HTBI primers amplified the TCR CDR3 region. Also found in blood were most expanded thyroid clonotypes above 0.001.

This chain links TRBV11-1 with TRBJ2-1; 11 bases line up with TRBD2. This receptor was obtained from a woman aged 18 to 35 with Graves disease. The sample was peripheral blood mononuclear cells (PBMCs), taken at new diagnosis, from a patient treated with antithyroid drugs. CDR3 in amino acids: CASSSRTSGYSSYNEQFF. The CDR3, as DNA: TGTGCCAGCAGCTCACGGACTAGCGGGTATAGCTCCTACAATGAGCAGTTCTTC.